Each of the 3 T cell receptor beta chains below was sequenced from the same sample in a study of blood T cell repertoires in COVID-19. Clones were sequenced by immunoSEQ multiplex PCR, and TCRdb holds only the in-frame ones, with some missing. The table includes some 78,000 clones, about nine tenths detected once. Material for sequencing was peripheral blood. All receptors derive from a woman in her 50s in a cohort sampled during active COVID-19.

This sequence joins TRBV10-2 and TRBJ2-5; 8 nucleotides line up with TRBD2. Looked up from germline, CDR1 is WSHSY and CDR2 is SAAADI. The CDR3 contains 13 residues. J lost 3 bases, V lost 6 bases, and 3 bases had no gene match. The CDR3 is CASRVAGKETQYF. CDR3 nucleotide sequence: TGCGCCAGCAGAGTAGCGGGGAAAGAGACCCAGTACTTC.

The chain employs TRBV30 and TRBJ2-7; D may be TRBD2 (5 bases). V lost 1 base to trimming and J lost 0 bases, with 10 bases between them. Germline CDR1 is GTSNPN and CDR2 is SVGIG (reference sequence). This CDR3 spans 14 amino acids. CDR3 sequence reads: CAWSERARSYEQYF. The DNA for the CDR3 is TGTGCCTGGAGTGAGAGGGCTCGCTCCTACGAGCAGTACTTC.

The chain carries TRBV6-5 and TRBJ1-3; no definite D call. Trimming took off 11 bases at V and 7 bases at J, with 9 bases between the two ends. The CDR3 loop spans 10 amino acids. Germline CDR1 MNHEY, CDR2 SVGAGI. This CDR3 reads CAAQRNTIYF. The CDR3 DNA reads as TGTGCCGCTCAGAGGAACACCATATATTTT.